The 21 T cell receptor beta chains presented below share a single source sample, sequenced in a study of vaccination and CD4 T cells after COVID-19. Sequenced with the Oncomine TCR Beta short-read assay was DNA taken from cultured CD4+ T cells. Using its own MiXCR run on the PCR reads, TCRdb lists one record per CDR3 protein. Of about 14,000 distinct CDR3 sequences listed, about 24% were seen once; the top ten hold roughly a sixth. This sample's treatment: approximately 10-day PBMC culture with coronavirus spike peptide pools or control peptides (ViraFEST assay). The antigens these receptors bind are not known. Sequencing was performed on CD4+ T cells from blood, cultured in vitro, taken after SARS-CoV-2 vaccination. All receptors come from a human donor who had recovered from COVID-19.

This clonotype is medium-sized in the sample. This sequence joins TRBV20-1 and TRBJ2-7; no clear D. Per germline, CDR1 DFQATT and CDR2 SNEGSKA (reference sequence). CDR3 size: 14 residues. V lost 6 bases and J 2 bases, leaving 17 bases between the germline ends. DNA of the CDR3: TGCAGTGCCAAGGATGGTCGGTCCCCCTACGAGCAGTACTTC. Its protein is CSAKDGRSPYEQYF.

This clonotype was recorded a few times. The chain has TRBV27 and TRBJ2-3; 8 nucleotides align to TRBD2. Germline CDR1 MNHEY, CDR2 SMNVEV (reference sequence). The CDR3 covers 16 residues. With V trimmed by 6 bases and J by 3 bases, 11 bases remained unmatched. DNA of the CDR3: TGTGCCAGCAGATTAATGACTAGCGCGAGAACAGATACGCAGTATTTT. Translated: CASRLMTSARTDTQYF.

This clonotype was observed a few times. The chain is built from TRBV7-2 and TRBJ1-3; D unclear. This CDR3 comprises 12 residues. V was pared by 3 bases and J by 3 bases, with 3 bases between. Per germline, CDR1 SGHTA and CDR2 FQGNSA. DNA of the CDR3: TGTGCCAGCAGCTTGTATGGAAACACCATATATTTT. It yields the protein CASSLYGNTIYF. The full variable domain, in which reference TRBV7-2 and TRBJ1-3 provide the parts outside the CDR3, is GAGVSQSPSNKVTEKGKDVELRCDPISGHTALYWYRQSLGQGLEFLIYFQGNSAPDKSGLPSDRFSAERTGGSVSTLTIQRTQQEDSAVYLCASSLYGNTIYFGEGSWLTVV.

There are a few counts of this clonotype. The CDR3 loop is CASSAYEQYF. In nucleotides, the CDR3 is TGCGCCAGCAGCGCCTACGAGCAGTACTTC. The chain combines TRBV10-2 with TRBJ2-7; D is unresolved. Between the trimmed V and J ends, which lost 6 bases and 2 bases, there was a span of 2 bases. Germline-derived CDR1 and CDR2 are WSHSY and SAAADI. The CDR3 length is 10 residues.

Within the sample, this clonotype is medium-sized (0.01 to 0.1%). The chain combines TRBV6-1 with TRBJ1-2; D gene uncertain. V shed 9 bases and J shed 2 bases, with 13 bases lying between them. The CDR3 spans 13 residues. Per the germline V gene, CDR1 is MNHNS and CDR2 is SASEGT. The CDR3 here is CARSLDGNYGYTF. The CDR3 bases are TGTGCCAGGTCTTTGGACGGCAACTATGGCTACACCTTC.

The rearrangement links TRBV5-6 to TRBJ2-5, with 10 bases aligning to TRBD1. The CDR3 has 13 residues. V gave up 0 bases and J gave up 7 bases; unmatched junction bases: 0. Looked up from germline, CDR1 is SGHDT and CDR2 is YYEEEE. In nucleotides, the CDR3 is TGTGCCAGCAGCTTGGGACAGGGGGCGACCCAGTACTTC. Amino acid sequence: CASSLGQGATQYF. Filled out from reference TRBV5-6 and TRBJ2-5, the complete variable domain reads DAGVTQSPTHLIKTRGQQVTLRCSPKSGHDTVSWYQQALGQGPQFIFQYYEEEERQRGNFPDRFSGHQFPNYSSELNVNALLLGDSALYLCASSLGQGATQYFGPGTRLLVL.

This chain's CDR3 is CASTHWTSGRAAEQFF. The CDR3 DNA is TGCGCCAGCACTCATTGGACTAGCGGGAGGGCCGCTGAGCAGTTCTTC. The V call is TRBV5-1, the J call TRBJ2-1; 15 positions agree with TRBD2. Germline lookup yields CDR1 SGHRS and CDR2 YFSETQ. This CDR3 contains 16 residues. The V segment lost 6 bases and the J segment 9 bases; nucleotides outside the gene matches: 10.

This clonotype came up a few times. CDR3 DNA: TGCGCCAGCAGCCAAGATAGGGCGGGGTCCGGGGCCAACGTCCTGACTTTC. It translates to CASSQDRAGSGANVLTF. The chain is built from TRBV4-3 and TRBJ2-6, with D perhaps matching TRBD2 (6 bases). V was cut by 0 bases and J by 4 bases, with 13 bases left in between. Germline V gene data show CDR1 as LGHNA and CDR2 as YSLEER. The CDR3 has 17 residues.

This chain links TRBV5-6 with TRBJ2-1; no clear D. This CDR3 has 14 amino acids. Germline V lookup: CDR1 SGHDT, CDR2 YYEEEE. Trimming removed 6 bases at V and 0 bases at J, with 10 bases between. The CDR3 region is CASTPWNSYNEQFF. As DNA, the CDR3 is TGTGCCAGCACCCCGTGGAACTCCTACAATGAGCAGTTCTTC.

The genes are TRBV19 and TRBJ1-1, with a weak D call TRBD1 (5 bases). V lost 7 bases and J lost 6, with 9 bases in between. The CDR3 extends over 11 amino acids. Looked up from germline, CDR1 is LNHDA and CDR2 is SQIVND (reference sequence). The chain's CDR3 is CASKQGPEAFF. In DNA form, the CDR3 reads TGTGCCAGTAAGCAGGGCCCTGAAGCTTTCTTT.

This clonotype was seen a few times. The chain's CDR3 is CSARDRRLASNEQFF. The CDR3 coding sequence is TGCAGTGCTAGAGATAGGAGACTAGCCTCCAATGAGCAGTTCTTC. This chain connects TRBV20-1 to TRBJ2-1; TRBD2 matches 7 bases. Trimming at V came to 0 bases and at J to 6 bases, leaving 8 bases not matched to a gene. This CDR3 comprises 15 residues. CDR1 and CDR2 (germline): DFQATT, SNEGSKA (reference sequence).

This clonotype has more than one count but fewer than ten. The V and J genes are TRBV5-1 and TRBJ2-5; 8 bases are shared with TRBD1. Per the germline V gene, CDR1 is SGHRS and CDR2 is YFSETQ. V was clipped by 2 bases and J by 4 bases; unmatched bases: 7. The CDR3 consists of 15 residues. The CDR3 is CASSFPQGVGETQYF. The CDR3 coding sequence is TGCGCCAGCAGCTTCCCACAGGGGGTGGGAGAGACCCAGTACTTC.

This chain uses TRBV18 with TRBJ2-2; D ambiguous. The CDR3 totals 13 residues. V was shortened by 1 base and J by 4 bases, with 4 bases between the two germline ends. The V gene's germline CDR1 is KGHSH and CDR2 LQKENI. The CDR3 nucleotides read TGTGCCAGCTCACCACAACGCACCGGGGAGCTGTTTTTT. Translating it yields CASSPQRTGELFF.

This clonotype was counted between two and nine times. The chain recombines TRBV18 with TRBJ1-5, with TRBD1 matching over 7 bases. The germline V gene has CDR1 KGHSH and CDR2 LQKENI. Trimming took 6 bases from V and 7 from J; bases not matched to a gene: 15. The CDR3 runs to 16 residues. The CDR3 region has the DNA TGTGCCAGCTCCACCACGACGACAGGGACGGGACAGCCCCAGCATTTT. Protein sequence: CASSTTTTGTGQPQHF.

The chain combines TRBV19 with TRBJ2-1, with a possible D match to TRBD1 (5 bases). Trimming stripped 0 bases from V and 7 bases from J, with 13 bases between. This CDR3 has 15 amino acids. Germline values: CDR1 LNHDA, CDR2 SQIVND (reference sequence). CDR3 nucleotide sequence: TGTGCCAGTAGTATAGACCGCAGCAGGGTGAATGAGCAGTTCTTC. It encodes CASSIDRSRVNEQFF.

The CDR3 is CASSLKRGPDTQYF. The CDR3, as DNA: TGTGCCAGCAGTTTAAAGCGGGGTCCAGATACGCAGTATTTT. This sequence joins TRBV12-3 or TRBV12-4 and TRBJ2-3; 7 bases fit TRBD2. The CDR3 consists of 14 residues. J gave up 4 bases and V 2 bases, and 3 bases lay outside the gene matches.

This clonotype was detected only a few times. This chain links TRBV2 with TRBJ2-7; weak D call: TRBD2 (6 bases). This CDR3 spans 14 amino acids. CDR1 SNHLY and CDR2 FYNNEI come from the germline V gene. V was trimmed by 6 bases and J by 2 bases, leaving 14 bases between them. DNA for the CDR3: TGTGCCAGCAGGCCCCGGGGGTCCCCCTACGAGCAGTACTTC. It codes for CASRPRGSPYEQYF.

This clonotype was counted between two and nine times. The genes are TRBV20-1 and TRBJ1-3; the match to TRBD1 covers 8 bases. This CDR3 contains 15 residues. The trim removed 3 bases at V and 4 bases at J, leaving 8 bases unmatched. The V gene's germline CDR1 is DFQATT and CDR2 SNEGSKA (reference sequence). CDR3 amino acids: CSASPPDRVGNTIYF. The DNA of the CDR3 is TGCAGTGCTAGCCCCCCGGACAGGGTCGGAAACACCATATATTTT.

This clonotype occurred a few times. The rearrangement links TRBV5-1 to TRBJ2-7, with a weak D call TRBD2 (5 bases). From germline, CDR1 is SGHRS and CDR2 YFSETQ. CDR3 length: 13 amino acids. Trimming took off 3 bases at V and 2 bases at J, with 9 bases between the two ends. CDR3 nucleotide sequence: TGCGCCAGCAGCTCCGGGAATCCCTACGAGCAGTACTTC. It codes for CASSSGNPYEQYF.

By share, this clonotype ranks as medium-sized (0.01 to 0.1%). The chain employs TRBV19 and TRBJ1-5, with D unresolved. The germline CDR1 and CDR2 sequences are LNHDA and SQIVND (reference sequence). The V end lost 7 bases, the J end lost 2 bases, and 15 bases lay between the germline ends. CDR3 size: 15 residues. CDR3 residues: CASIGPHPGNQPQHF. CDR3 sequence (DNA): TGTGCCAGTATCGGTCCCCACCCGGGCAATCAGCCCCAGCATTTT.

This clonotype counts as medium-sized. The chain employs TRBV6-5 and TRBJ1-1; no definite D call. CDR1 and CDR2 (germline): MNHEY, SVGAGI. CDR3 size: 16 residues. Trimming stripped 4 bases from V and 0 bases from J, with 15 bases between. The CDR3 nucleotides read TGTGCCAGCAGTTTAATCCCCAGGCCGATGAACACTGAAGCTTTCTTT. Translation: CASSLIPRPMNTEAFF.